The 13 T cell receptor beta chains listed next were all sequenced from one sample in a study of a mutant IDH1 vaccine in newly diagnosed glioma. Measured with immunoSEQ multiplex PCR; TCRdb has only the in-frame clones, and not every one. The sample lists under 90,000 clones, 79% seen once, with around 8.8% in the top ten. Described time point: baseline, week 1 (first vaccination visit). Treatment here: pre-vaccination baseline after standard-of-care therapy. The material sequenced was PBMCs, taken from a glioma patient treated with radiotherapy, temozolomide or both. The receptors originated from a man aged 45 to 65 with glioma.

The chain joins TRBV25-1 to TRBJ2-5; TRBD1 might be the D (7 bases). The germline V and J ends were trimmed by 6 bases and 2 bases, with 10 bases remaining between them. This CDR3 has 13 amino acids. Per the germline V gene, CDR1 is MGHDK and CDR2 is SYGVNS. This CDR3 reads CASSRGEQETQYF. CDR3 in DNA: TGTGCCAGCAGCAGGGGGGAGCAAGAGACCCAGTACTTC.

This clone was observed a few times. J is TRBJ1-5 and V is TRBV5-5; 11 nucleotides match TRBD1. Per the germline V gene, CDR1 is SGHKS and CDR2 is YYEKEE (reference sequence). V was pared by 3 bases and J by 5 bases, with 7 bases of the junction left unmatched. The CDR3 contains 16 residues. CDR3 bases: TGTGCCAGCAGCTCTTACCCGGGACAGGGGGATCAGCCCCAGCATTTT. It yields the protein CASSSYPGQGDQPQHF.

This chain uses TRBV6-4 with TRBJ2-1, with 7 bases identical to TRBD1. Germline V lookup: CDR1 MRHNA, CDR2 SNTAGT. Losses at the gene ends were 3 bases for V and 0 bases for J; bases not matched to a gene: 2. CDR3 length: 15 amino acids. The CDR3 sequence: CASSEDRDSYNEQFF. CDR3 nucleotides: TGTGCCAGCAGTGAAGACAGGGACTCCTACAATGAGCAGTTCTTC.

This rearrangement joins TRBV6-6 to TRBJ1-6, with 7 bases lining up with TRBD1. The CDR3 sequence is 15 residues long. Germline loops: CDR1 MNHNY, CDR2 SVGAGI (reference sequence). Trimming cost V 5 bases and J 9 bases; bases outside gene matches: 10. The CDR3 region has the DNA TGTGCCAGCAGTCCTGACAGGGTGAAGGTTTCACCCCTCCACTTT. Amino acid sequence: CASSPDRVKVSPLHF.

The rearrangement uses TRBV5-4 and TRBJ2-1; D remains ambiguous. Germline assignment: CDR1 SGHNT and CDR2 YYREEE (reference sequence). V was shortened by 1 base and J by 7 bases, with 6 bases between the two germline ends. The length of the CDR3 is 12 residues. The CDR3 DNA is TGTGCCAGCAGCTTGAGTGTTAATGAGCAGTTCTTC. Encoded protein: CASSLSVNEQFF.

The V call is TRBV5-1, the J call TRBJ1-3; D ambiguous. The CDR3 length is 13 residues. Between the trimmed V and J ends, which lost 0 bases and 4 bases, there was a span of 5 bases. Germline V gives CDR1 SGHRS, CDR2 YFSETQ. In DNA, the CDR3 is TGCGCCAGCAGCTTGGACAGCGGAAACACCATATATTTT. This translates into CASSLDSGNTIYF.

The rearrangement joins TRBV18 to TRBJ2-1, with D possibly called TRBD1 or TRBD2 (5 bases each). The CDR3 runs 14 residues. V was clipped by 3 bases and J by 3 bases, with 9 bases between them. CDR1 and CDR2 from the germline V gene are KGHSH and LQKENI. CDR3 protein: CASSPGAVYNEQFF. The CDR3 bases are TGTGCCAGCTCACCCGGGGCAGTCTACAATGAGCAGTTCTTC.

V and J are TRBV9 and TRBJ2-2, with D perhaps TRBD2 (6 bases). Trimming took off 3 bases at V and 6 bases at J, with 15 bases between the two ends. This CDR3 region has 15 residues. CDR1 SGDLS and CDR2 YYNGEE come from the germline V gene. CDR3 coding DNA: TGTGCCAGCAGCGGGGGGGTTGGTGTCCCCGGGGAGCTGTTTTTT. It yields the protein CASSGGVGVPGELFF.

This clone was picked up one time. The V and J genes are TRBV5-1 and TRBJ1-4; maybe TRBD1 (5 bases). Germline V gene data show CDR1 as SGHRS and CDR2 as YFSETQ. V was shortened by 4 bases and J by 8 bases, with 12 bases between the two germline ends. The CDR3 sequence is 13 residues long. The CDR3 loop reads CASSDGTAEKLFF. The CDR3 DNA reads as TGCGCCAGCAGCGACGGGACGGCGGAAAAACTGTTTTTT.

This sequence joins TRBV20-1 and TRBJ2-7; the D gene could be TRBD1 or TRBD2 (5 bases each). Germline V CDR1 and CDR2: DFQATT, SNEGSKA (reference sequence). This CDR3 is 11 amino acids long. V was shortened by 3 bases and J by 8 bases, with 11 bases between the two germline ends. The CDR3 loop reads CSASGGGKQYF. Here the CDR3 DNA reads TGCAGTGCTAGTGGGGGTGGTAAGCAGTACTTC.

The rearrangement links TRBV25-1 to TRBJ1-2; 9 bases map to TRBD1. Per germline, CDR1 MGHDK and CDR2 SYGVNS. CDR3 length: 14 amino acids. V was clipped by 5 bases and J by 4 bases; unmatched bases: 5. CDR3 in DNA: TGTGCCAGCAGTTGGGGACAGGGTGGCTATGGCTACACCTTC. This translates into CASSWGQGGYGYTF.

There are many counts of this clone. The chain has TRBV25-1 and TRBJ2-3, with 7 bases that match TRBD1. The ends lost 8 bases at V and 0 bases at J; junction bases unmatched: 2. The CDR3 sequence is 13 residues long. The germline CDR1 and CDR2 sequences are MGHDK and SYGVNS. Here the CDR3 DNA reads TGTGCCAGCCGGACAGGTAGCACAGATACGCAGTATTTT. It translates to CASRTGSTDTQYF.

This clone was observed a few times. The chain combines TRBV19 with TRBJ2-1; either TRBD1 or TRBD2 may supply D (6 bases each). Trimming left V 2 bases short and J 0 bases short, with 20 bases between. The CDR3 sequence is 19 residues long. Germline CDR1 reads LNHDA; CDR2 reads SQIVND (reference sequence). The CDR3 here is CASSIKGGNSYFSYNEQFF. As DNA, the CDR3 is TGTGCCAGTAGTATAAAAGGGGGGAATAGTTATTTCTCCTACAATGAGCAGTTCTTC. Full variable domain (remainder filled in from reference TRBV19 and TRBJ2-1): DGGITQSPKYLFRKEGQNVTLSCEQNLNHDAMYWYRQDPGQGLRLIYYSQIVNDFQKGDIAEGYSVSREKKESFPLTVTSAQKNPTAFYLCASSIKGGNSYFSYNEQFFGPGTRLTVL.